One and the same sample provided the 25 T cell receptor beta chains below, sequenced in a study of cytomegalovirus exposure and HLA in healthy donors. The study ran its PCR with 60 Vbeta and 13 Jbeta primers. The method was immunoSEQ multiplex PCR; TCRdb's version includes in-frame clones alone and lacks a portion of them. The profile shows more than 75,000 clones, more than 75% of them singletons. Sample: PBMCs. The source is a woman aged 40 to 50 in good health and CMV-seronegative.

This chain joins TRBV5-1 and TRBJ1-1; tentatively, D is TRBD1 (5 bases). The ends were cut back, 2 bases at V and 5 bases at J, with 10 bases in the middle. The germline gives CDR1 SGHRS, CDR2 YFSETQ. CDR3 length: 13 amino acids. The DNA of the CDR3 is TGCGCCAGCAGCTTCAGGGTAGAAACTGAAGCTTTCTTT. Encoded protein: CASSFRVETEAFF.

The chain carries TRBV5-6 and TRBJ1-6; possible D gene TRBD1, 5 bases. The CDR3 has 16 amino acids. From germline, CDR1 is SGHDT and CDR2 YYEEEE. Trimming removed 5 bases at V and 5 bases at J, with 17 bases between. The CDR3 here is CASRVSRASDNSPLHF. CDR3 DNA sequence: TGTGCCAGCAGGGTGAGCAGGGCGTCGGATAATTCACCCCTCCACTTT.

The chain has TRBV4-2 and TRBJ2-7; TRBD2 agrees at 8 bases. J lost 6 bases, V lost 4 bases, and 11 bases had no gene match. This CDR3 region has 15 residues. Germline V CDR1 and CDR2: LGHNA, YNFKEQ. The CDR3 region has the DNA TGTGCCAGCAGCCTTCTTAGCGGGGCCTCGGGCGAGCAGTACTTC. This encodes CASSLLSGASGEQYF.

CDR3 amino acids: CASSFTPGDTEAFF. For the CDR3, the DNA is TGTGCCAGCAGCTTCACCCCCGGGGACACTGAAGCTTTCTTT. The chain is built from TRBV7-2 and TRBJ1-1, with D hard to call. From germline, CDR1 is SGHTA and CDR2 FQGNSA. CDR3 size: 14 residues. With 3 bases removed from V and 3 bases from J, the gap between germline ends came to 11 bases.

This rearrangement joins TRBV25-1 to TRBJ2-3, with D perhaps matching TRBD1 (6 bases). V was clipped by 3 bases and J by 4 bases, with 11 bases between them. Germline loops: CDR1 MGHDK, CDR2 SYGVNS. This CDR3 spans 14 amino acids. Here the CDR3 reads CASSDVQGSDTQYF. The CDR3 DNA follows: TGTGCCAGCAGTGATGTACAGGGCTCAGATACGCAGTATTTT.

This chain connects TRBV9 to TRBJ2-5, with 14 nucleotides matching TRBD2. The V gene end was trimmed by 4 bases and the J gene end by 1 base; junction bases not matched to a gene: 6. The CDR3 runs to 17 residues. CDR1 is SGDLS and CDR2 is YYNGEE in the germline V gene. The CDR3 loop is CASSLGLAGAIQETQYF. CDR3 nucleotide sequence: TGTGCCAGCAGCTTGGGACTAGCGGGGGCCATCCAAGAGACCCAGTACTTC.

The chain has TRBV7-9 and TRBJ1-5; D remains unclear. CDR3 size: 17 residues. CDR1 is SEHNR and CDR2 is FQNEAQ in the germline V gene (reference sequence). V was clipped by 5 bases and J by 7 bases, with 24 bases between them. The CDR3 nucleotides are TGTGCCAGCAGCCCCGAGGTCTATGTCGGGGTTGGGCAGCCCCAGCATTTT. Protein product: CASSPEVYVGVGQPQHF.

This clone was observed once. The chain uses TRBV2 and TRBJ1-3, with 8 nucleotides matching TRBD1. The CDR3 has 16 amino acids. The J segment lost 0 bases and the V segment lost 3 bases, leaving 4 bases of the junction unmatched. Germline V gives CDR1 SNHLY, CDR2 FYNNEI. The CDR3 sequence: CASSDGQGNSGNTIYF. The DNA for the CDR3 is TGTGCCAGCAGTGATGGACAGGGAAACTCTGGAAACACCATATATTTT.

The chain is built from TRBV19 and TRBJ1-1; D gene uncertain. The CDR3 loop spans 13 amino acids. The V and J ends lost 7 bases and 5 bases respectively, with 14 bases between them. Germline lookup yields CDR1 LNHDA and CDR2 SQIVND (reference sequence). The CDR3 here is CASTLGVWTEAFF. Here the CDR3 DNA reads TGTGCCAGTACTTTAGGAGTGTGGACTGAAGCTTTCTTT.

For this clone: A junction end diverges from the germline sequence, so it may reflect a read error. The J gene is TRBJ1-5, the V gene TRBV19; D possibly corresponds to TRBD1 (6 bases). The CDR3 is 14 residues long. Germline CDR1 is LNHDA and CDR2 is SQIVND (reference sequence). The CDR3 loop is CASTLGGVHQPQNF. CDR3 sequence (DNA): TGTGCCAGTACCTTAGGGGGGGTTCATCAGCCCCAGAATTTT. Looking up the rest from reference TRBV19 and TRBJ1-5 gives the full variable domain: DGGITQSPKYLFRKEGQNVTLSCEQNLNHDAMYWYRQDPGQGLRLIYYSQIVNDFQKGDIAEGYSVSREKKESFPLTVTSAQKNPTAFYLCASTLGGVHQPQNFGDGTRLSIL.

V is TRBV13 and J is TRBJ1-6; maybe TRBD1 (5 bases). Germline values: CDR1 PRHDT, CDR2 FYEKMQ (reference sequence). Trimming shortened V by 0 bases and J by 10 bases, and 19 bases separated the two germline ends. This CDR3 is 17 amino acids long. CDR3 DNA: TGTGCCAGCAGCTTAGGGCCCCTCAGGGTTGTTGGATCACCCCTCCACTTT. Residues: CASSLGPLRVVGSPLHF.

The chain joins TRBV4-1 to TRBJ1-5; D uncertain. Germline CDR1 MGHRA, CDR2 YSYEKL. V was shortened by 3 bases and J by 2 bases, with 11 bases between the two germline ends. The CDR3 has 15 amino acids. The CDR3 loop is CASSQQVLGNQPQHF. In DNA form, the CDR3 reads TGCGCCAGCAGCCAGCAGGTCCTTGGCAATCAGCCCCAGCATTTT.

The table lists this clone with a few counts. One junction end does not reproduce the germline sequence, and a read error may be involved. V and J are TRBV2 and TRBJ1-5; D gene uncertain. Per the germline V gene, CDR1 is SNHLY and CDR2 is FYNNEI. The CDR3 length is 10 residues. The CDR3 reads CASSGASTAF. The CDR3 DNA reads TGTGCCAGCAGTGGCGCCTCTACAGCTTTT. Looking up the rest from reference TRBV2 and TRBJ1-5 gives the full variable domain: EPEVTQTPSHQVTQMGQEVILRCVPISNHLYFYWYRQILGQKVEFLVSFYNNEISEKSEIFDDQFSVERPDGSNFTLKIRSTKLEDSAMYFCASSGASTAFGDGTRLSIL.

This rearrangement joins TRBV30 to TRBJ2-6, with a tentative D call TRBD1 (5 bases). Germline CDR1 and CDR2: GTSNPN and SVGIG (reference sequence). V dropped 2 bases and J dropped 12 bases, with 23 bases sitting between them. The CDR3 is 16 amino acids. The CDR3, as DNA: TGTGCCTGGAGTATATTAGGGGCCGGGTCCGTTGGCGTCCTGACTTTC. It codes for CAWSILGAGSVGVLTF.

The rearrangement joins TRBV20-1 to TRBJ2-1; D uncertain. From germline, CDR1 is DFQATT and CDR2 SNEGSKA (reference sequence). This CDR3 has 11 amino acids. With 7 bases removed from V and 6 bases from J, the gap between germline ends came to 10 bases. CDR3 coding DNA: TGCAGTGGCGAATCTAGCAATGAGCAGTTCTTC. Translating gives CSGESSNEQFF.

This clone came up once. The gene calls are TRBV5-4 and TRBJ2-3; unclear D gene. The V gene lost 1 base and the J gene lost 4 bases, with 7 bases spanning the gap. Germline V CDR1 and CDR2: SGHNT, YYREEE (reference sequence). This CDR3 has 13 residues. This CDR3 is CASSLSGSDTQYF. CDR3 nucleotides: TGTGCCAGCAGCTTGTCAGGCTCAGATACGCAGTATTTT.

The CDR3 bases are TGTGCCAGCCAACCGTATCAGGGGATCACTGAAGCTTTCTTT. Residues: CASQPYQGITEAFF. The rearrangement links TRBV5-4 to TRBJ1-1; maybe TRBD1 (6 bases). Germline loops: CDR1 SGHNT, CDR2 YYREEE (reference sequence). V was trimmed by 7 bases and J by 4 bases, leaving 17 bases between them. The CDR3 runs to 14 residues.

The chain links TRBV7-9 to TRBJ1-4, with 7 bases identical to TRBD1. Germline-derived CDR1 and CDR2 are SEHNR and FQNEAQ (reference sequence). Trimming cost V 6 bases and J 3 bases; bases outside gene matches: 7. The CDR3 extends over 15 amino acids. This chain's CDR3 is CASRSPGQPNEKLFF. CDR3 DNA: TGTGCCAGCAGGTCCCCGGGACAGCCTAATGAAAAACTGTTTTTT.

The CDR3 protein is CASSLGQQAFF. DNA for the CDR3: TGTGCCAGCAGCTTAGGACAGCAAGCTTTCTTT. This chain uses TRBV7-6 with TRBJ1-1, with D possibly matching TRBD1 (5 bases). V dropped 1 base and J dropped 9 bases, with 6 bases sitting between them. Per the germline V gene, CDR1 is SGHVS and CDR2 is FNYEAQ. The CDR3 is 11 residues long.

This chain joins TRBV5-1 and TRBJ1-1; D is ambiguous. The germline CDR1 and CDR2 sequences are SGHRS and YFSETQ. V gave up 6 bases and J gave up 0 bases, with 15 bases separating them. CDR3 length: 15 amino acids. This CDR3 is CASNEAGNLNTEAFF. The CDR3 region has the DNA TGCGCCAGCAATGAGGCCGGGAACTTGAACACTGAAGCTTTCTTT.

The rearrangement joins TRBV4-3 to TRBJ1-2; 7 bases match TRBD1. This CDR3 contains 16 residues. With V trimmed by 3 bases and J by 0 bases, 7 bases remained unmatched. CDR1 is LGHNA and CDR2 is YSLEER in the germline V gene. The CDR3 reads CASSHGGGAANYGYTF. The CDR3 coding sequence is TGCGCCAGCAGCCACGGAGGGGGCGCAGCTAACTATGGCTACACCTTC.

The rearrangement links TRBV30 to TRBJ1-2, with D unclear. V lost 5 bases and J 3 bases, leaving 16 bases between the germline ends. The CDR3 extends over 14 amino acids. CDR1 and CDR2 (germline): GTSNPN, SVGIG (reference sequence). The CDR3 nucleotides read TGTGCCTGGGAGCGGGGTGGGGTGGACTATGGCTACACCTTC. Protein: CAWERGGVDYGYTF.

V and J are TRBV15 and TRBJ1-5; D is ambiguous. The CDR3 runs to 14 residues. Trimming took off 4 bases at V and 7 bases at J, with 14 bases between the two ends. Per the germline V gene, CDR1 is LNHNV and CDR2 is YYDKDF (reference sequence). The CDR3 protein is CATSITGMGQPQHF. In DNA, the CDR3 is TGTGCCACCAGCATTACTGGAATGGGCCAGCCCCAGCATTTT. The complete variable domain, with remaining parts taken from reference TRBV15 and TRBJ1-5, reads DAMVIQNPRYQVTQFGKPVTLSCSQTLNHNVMYWYQQKSSQAPKLLFHYYDKDFNNEADTPDNFQSRRPNTSFCFLDIRSPGLGDTAMYLCATSITGMGQPQHFGDGTRLSIL.

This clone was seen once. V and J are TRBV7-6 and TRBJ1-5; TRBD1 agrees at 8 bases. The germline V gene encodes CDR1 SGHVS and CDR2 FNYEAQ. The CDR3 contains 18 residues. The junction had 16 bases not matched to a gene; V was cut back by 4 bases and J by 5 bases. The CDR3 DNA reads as TGTGCCAGCAGCTCCCTCAGGGGGCAGGGGGCTCTCTATCAGCCCCAGCATTTT. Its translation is CASSSLRGQGALYQPQHF. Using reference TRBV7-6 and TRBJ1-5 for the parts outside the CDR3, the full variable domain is GAGVSQSPRYKVTKRGQDVALRCDPISGHVSLYWYRQALGQGPEFLTYFNYEAQQDKSGLPNDRFSAERPEGSISTLTIQRTEQRDSAMYRCASSSLRGQGALYQPQHFGDGTRLSIL.

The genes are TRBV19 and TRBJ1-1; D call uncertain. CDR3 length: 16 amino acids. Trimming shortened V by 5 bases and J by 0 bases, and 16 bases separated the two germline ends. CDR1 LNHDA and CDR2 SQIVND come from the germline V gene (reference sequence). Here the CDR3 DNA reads TGTGCCAGTAGTTTTTCACAGAAGATTATGAACACTGAAGCTTTCTTT. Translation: CASSFSQKIMNTEAFF.